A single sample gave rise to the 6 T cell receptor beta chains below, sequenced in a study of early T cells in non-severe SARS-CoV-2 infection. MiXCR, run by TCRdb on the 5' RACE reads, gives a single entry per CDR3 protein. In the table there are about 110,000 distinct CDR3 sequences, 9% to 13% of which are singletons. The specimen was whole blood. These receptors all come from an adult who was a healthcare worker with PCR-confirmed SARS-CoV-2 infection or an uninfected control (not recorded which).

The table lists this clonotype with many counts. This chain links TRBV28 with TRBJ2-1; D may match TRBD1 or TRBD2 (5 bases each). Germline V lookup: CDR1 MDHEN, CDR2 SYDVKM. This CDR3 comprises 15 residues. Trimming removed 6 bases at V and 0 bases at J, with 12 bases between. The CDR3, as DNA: TGTGCCAGCAGGGGGGACGTCAGCTCCTACAATGAGCAGTTCTTC. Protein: CASRGDVSSYNEQFF.

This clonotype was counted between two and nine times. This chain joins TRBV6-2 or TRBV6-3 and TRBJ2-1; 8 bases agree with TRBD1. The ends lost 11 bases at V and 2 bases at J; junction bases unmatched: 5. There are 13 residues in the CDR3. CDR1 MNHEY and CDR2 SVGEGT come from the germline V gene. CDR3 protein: CACLGQAYNEQFF. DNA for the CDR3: TGTGCCTGCCTGGGACAGGCCTACAATGAGCAGTTCTTC.

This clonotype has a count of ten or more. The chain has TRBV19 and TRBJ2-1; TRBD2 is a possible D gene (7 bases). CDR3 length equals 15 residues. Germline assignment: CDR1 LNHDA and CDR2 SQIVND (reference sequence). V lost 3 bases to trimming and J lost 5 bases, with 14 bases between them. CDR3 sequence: CASSMRGRLNNEQFF. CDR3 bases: TGTGCCAGTAGTATGCGGGGGCGACTTAACAATGAGCAGTTCTTC. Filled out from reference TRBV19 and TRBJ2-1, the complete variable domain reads DGGITQSPKYLFRKEGQNVTLSCEQNLNHDAMYWYRQDPGQGLRLIYYSQIVNDFQKGDIAEGYSVSREKKESFPLTVTSAQKNPTAFYLCASSMRGRLNNEQFFGPGTRLTVL.

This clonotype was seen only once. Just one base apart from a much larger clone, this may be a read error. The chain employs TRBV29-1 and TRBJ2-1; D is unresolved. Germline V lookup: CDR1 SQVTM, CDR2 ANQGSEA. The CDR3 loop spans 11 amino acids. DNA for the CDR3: TGCAGCGGACAAGGCTACGATGAGCATTTCTTC. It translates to CSGQGYDEHFF.

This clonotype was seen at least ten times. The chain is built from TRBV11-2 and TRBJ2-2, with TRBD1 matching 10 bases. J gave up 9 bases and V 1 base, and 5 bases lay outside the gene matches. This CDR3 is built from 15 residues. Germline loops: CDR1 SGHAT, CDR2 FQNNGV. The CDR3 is CASSLVGQGTRELFF. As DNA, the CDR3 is TGTGCCAGCAGCTTAGTGGGACAGGGGACCCGGGAGCTGTTTTTT.

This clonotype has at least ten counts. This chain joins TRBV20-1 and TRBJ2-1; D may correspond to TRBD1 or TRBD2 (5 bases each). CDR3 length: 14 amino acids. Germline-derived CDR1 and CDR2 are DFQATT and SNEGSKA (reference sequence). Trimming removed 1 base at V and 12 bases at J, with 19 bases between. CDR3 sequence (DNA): TGCAGTGCTAGAGGCTGGGACGAACAAACGGGGCAGTTCTTC. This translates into CSARGWDEQTGQFF.